This entry concerns a single T cell receptor (beta chain). Its antigen is still unknown. The entry originates in a study of Ad26.COV2.S vaccination and SARS-CoV-2 variants. Findings and caveats of the study: Measurements of TCR breadth and depth may have given underestimates of the total T cell responses.

The assay was immunoSEQ multiplex PCR, and TCRdb's table has in-frame clones only and misses some. This sample has about 350,000 clones, with about 87% found just once. Treatment specified: some 20 received Ad26.COV2.S at low or high dose, single or two shots; about 5 received placebo; per-sample allocation not given. The samples date from day 63 after the first vaccine or placebo injection. Donation was by an adult aged 18-55 years who was in Boston. The CDR3 is made up of 18 amino acids. CDR1 is SEHNR and CDR2 is FQNEAQ in the germline V gene (reference sequence). V was clipped by 6 bases and J by 3 bases, with 23 bases between them.

Sequenced material: peripheral blood, taken in a trial of Ad26.COV2.S vaccine versus placebo. The receptor's source is a person between 18 and 65 years old who received the Ad26.COV2.S COVID-19 vaccine or a placebo. This chain connects TRBV7-9 to TRBJ1-4; a possible D gene is TRBD1 (5 bases). This CDR3 is CASRSGAWAAVANEKLFF. CDR3 coding DNA: TGTGCCAGCAGATCTGGGGCATGGGCGGCGGTAGCTAATGAAAAACTGTTTTTT.